This T cell receptor beta chain is drawn from a study of blood T cell repertoires in COVID-19. The CDR3 length is 17 residues. With V trimmed by 6 bases and J by 7 bases, 13 bases remained unmatched. CDR1 is SEHNR and CDR2 is FQNEAQ in the germline V gene (reference sequence). As originally analysed: Quantification of nucleated cells was approximated via reference gene primer amplification. TCRdb's table, derived via immunoSEQ multiplex PCR, lists solely in-frame clones and lacks some. The V and J calls and the clone size are those of that table, but D and trimming were determined from the DNA. Of approximately 270,000 clones in the sample, around 85% were seen once. What the recovered Cohort 3 donors had was two negative PCRs, clearance, or symptom resolution.

The V call is TRBV7-9, the J call TRBJ1-5; 12 bases match TRBD1. The sample taken for sequencing was PBMCs or T cells enriched from blood (not recorded which). The TCR sequence derives from a woman aged 45-60 years who had recovered from COVID-19. The CDR3 DNA reads TGTGCCAGCAGTTCCGGGACAGGGGGCTTGGAGCACCAGCCCCAGCATTTT. Translating it yields CASSSGTGGLEHQPQHF.